This TCR beta chain was observed in a study of T cell clones after liver transplantation. About the research overall: Standard immunosuppression, with no induction, continued until 12-24 months after transplant. Study-wide results and limits: A significant post-transplant drop in circulating graft-donor-reactive CD4 TCRbeta sequences occurred in most of the 8 subjects.

Profiled with immunoSEQ multiplex PCR; TCRdb holds only in-frame clones, not every one. The repertoire holds over 100,000 clones, 82% seen once, with roughly 0.9% in the top ten. On this clone: Its antigen is currently unknown.

V trimming: 4 bases; J trimming: 4 bases; junction bases outside the gene matches: 4. CDR1 is MDHEN and CDR2 is SYDVKM in the germline V gene. CDR3 length equals 14 residues. This rearrangement joins TRBV28 to TRBJ1-5; 7 bases line up with TRBD1. This material consisted of CD4+ T cells from blood, taken before liver transplant. This receptor was identified in a human donor who received a liver transplant. This chain's CDR3 is CASSWGQLNQPQHF. CDR3 in DNA: TGTGCCAGCAGTTGGGGACAGCTAAATCAGCCCCAGCATTTT.